Listed here are 9 T cell receptor beta chains from one sample, sequenced in a study of response to subunit inactivated influenza vaccine. TCRdb recomputed calls from the RT-PCR reads with MiXCR, one row per CDR3 protein. The sample contains 560,000 or so distinct CDR3 sequences, 7.5% to 8.5% of which appear only once. Sequenced here: PBMCs from blood, sampled approximately 25 months after vaccination. These receptor sequences come from a man aged 50 to 75 who received an inactivated influenza vaccine.

The J gene is TRBJ2-5, the V gene TRBV20-1; 10 bases map to TRBD2. The CDR3 spans 15 residues. J was trimmed by 5 bases and V by 2 bases; bases with no gene match: 8. CDR1 and CDR2 (germline): DFQATT, SNEGSKA (reference sequence). Here the CDR3 reads CSARSLAGVTETQYF. CDR3 in DNA: TGCAGTGCTAGAAGCCTAGCGGGAGTCACGGAGACCCAGTACTTC.

This clonotype was counted ten times or more. This chain joins TRBV7-9 and TRBJ1-4, with 11 bases that match TRBD1. The CDR3 covers 17 residues. Germline CDR1 and CDR2: SEHNR and FQNEAQ (reference sequence). V dropped 5 bases and J dropped 3; count of bases not matched to a gene: 8. CDR3 sequence: CASSLWTGGRANEKLFF. The CDR3 DNA reads TGTGCCAGCAGCCTCTGGACAGGGGGCAGGGCTAATGAAAAACTGTTTTTT.

The chain couples TRBV20-1 to TRBJ2-1; TRBD2 might be the D (6 bases). CDR1 is DFQATT and CDR2 is SNEGSKA in the germline V gene (reference sequence). With 3 bases removed from V and 6 bases from J, the gap between germline ends came to 15 bases. The CDR3 is 14 amino acids. CDR3 in DNA: TGCAGTGCTAGGTTTAGCGGTTATAGCAATGAGCAGTTCTTC. Its protein product is CSARFSGYSNEQFF.

This clonotype showed up just a few times. The chain carries TRBV20-1 and TRBJ2-3; weak D call: TRBD2 (6 bases). Germline values: CDR1 DFQATT, CDR2 SNEGSKA (reference sequence). V was clipped by 8 bases and J by 0 bases, with 18 bases between them. CDR3 length: 15 amino acids. CDR3 sequence (DNA): TGCAGTTTTAGAGATGGGGCGGGGAGCACAGATACGCAGTATTTT. The encoded protein is CSFRDGAGSTDTQYF.

This clonotype was counted at least ten times. J is TRBJ1-2 and V is TRBV29-1; D possibly corresponds to TRBD1 (5 bases). Germline values: CDR1 SQVTM, CDR2 ANQGSEA. Trimming took off 3 bases at V and 4 bases at J, with 9 bases between the two ends. The CDR3 totals 12 residues. The CDR3 DNA sequence: TGCAGCGTTGACACAGGCTCCTATGGCTACACCTTC. It encodes CSVDTGSYGYTF.

This clonotype was seen a handful of times. The genes are TRBV12-3 or TRBV12-4 and TRBJ2-3; TRBD1 might be the D (5 bases). The CDR3 sequence is 17 residues long. V shed 3 bases and J shed 4 bases, with 20 bases lying between them. CDR3 residues: CASSFSLTGRRADTQYF. DNA of the CDR3: TGTGCCAGCAGTTTCTCCTTAACAGGACGTCGGGCAGATACGCAGTATTTT.

This chain uses TRBV2 with TRBJ2-5, with 7 bases identical to TRBD1. Per germline, CDR1 SNHLY and CDR2 FYNNEI. V dropped 6 bases and J dropped 5; count of bases not matched to a gene: 9. This CDR3 is built from 14 residues. CDR3 in DNA: TGTGCCAGCAGGTACAGGGGTCGTGGTGAGACCCAGTACTTC. As protein: CASRYRGRGETQYF.

This chain links TRBV6-1 with TRBJ1-2, with D maybe TRBD1 (6 bases). Between the trimmed V and J ends, which lost 6 bases and 8 bases, there was a span of 19 bases. Germline CDR1 MNHNS, CDR2 SASEGT. The CDR3 loop spans 14 amino acids. The CDR3 protein is CASRPHGGARGYTF. In DNA, the CDR3 is TGTGCCAGCAGACCCCACGGGGGGGCGCGAGGCTACACCTTC.

The chain links TRBV5-1 to TRBJ2-2; D might be TRBD1 or TRBD2, each matching 6 bases. Germline V gives CDR1 SGHRS, CDR2 YFSETQ. The CDR3 has 13 residues. Trimming cost V 2 bases and J 10 bases, with 12 bases left between them. The chain's CDR3 is CASSFGGEEELFF. The CDR3 nucleotides read TGCGCCAGCAGCTTCGGGGGCGAGGAGGAGCTGTTTTTT.